One sample yielded the 9 T cell receptor beta chains listed below, sequenced in a study of cytomegalovirus exposure and HLA in healthy donors. PCR used 60 Vbeta primers and 13 Jbeta primers. Using immunoSEQ multiplex PCR, the repertoire was profiled, and TCRdb retains in-frame clones only, with some absent. The table has about 130,000 clones, roughly 80% seen once. What was sequenced was PBMCs. All receptors come from a boy between 10 and 17 years old in good health and CMV-seronegative.

This clone was detected only a few times. The genes are TRBV2 and TRBJ1-1; D perhaps matches TRBD1 (6 bases). The V and J ends lost 6 bases and 5 bases respectively, with 13 bases between them. The germline V gene has CDR1 SNHLY and CDR2 FYNNEI. The CDR3 runs 13 residues. The DNA of the CDR3 is TGTGCCAGCAGGGCCGACAGGTTTACTGAAGCTTTCTTT. As protein: CASRADRFTEAFF. Variable domain in full (rest from reference TRBV2 and TRBJ1-1): EPEVTQTPSHQVTQMGQEVILRCVPISNHLYFYWYRQILGQKVEFLVSFYNNEISEKSEIFDDQFSVERPDGSNFTLKIRSTKLEDSAMYFCASRADRFTEAFFGQGTRLTVV.

V gene TRBV5-1 combines with J gene TRBJ1-4; 10 nucleotides align to TRBD1. V trimming: 0 bases; J trimming: 0 bases; junction bases outside the gene matches: 5. The germline V gene encodes CDR1 SGHRS and CDR2 YFSETQ. The CDR3 consists of 18 residues. CDR3 nucleotide sequence: TGCGCCAGCAGCTTGGGGACAGGGGGAATCGCAACTAATGAAAAACTGTTTTTT. Translation gives CASSLGTGGIATNEKLFF.

The rearrangement links TRBV4-1 to TRBJ2-1, with 7 bases fitting TRBD2. CDR1 and CDR2 from the germline V gene are MGHRA and YSYEKL. The CDR3 length is 17 residues. J lost 0 bases, V lost 0 bases, and 5 bases had no gene match. The CDR3 nucleotides read TGCGCCAGCAGCCAAGAAGGGGCTAGCGGCTCCTACAATGAGCAGTTCTTC. Residues: CASSQEGASGSYNEQFF.

V is TRBV29-1 and J is TRBJ1-1; the D gene is possibly TRBD1 (5 bases). Trimming shortened V by 4 bases and J by 1 base, and 7 bases separated the two germline ends. Germline CDR1 reads SQVTM; CDR2 reads ANQGSEA. This CDR3 has 12 amino acids. CDR3 protein: CSVAGQNTEAFF. DNA of the CDR3: TGCAGCGTTGCCGGACAGAACACTGAAGCTTTCTTT.

J is TRBJ2-7 and V is TRBV5-1, with TRBD1 matching over 9 bases. This CDR3 has 17 residues. The V gene end was trimmed by 0 bases and the J gene end by 4 bases; junction bases not matched to a gene: 11. The germline V gene has CDR1 SGHRS and CDR2 YFSETQ. The CDR3 protein is CASSLGYGTGTRYEQYF. CDR3 sequence (DNA): TGCGCCAGCAGCTTGGGATACGGGACAGGGACGAGGTACGAGCAGTACTTC.

V usage is TRBV12-5 and J usage is TRBJ2-4, with D tentatively TRBD2 (6 bases). CDR3 length equals 15 residues. Trimming cost V 2 bases and J 3 bases, with 11 bases left between them. Germline CDR1 LGHNT, CDR2 FRNRAP. The CDR3 DNA sequence: TGTGCTAGTGGTTTGCTTTCGGGAGTCAAAAACATTCAGTACTTC. Translation: CASGLLSGVKNIQYF. Full variable domain (rest looked up from reference TRBV12-5 and TRBJ2-4): DARVTQTPRHKVTEMGQEVTMRCQPILGHNTVFWYRQTMMQGLELLAYFRNRAPLDDSGMPKDRFSAEMPDATLATLKIQPSEPRDSAVYFCASGLLSGVKNIQYFGAGTRLSVL.

This chain connects TRBV10-2 to TRBJ2-1, with D unresolved. The germline V gene has CDR1 WSHSY and CDR2 SAAADI. This CDR3 spans 11 amino acids. V shed 10 bases and J shed 5 bases, with 9 bases lying between them. CDR3 protein: CATPLHNEQFF. The DNA for the CDR3 is TGCGCCACCCCACTCCACAATGAGCAGTTCTTC.

This chain uses TRBV2 with TRBJ1-4, with D perhaps matching TRBD1 (5 bases). V was pared by 6 bases and J by 0 bases, with 14 bases between. Germline assignment: CDR1 SNHLY and CDR2 FYNNEI. The CDR3 is 16 amino acids. The CDR3 spells CASRGGTPATNEKLFF. CDR3 coding DNA: TGTGCCAGCAGGGGAGGGACGCCGGCAACTAATGAAAAACTGTTTTTT.

The rearrangement uses TRBV29-1 and TRBJ2-1; 8 bases map to TRBD2. The ends lost 2 bases at V and 6 bases at J; junction bases unmatched: 6. The CDR3 is made up of 14 amino acids. Germline V gene sequence: CDR1 SQVTM, CDR2 ANQGSEA. DNA for the CDR3: TGCAGCGTTGAACCAGGTCTAGCGGGCAATGAGCAGTTCTTC. Its protein is CSVEPGLAGNEQFF.